This TCR beta chain derives from a study of vaccination and CD4 T cells after COVID-19. Whole-study context: A positive SARS-CoV-2 nasal swab PCR result was recorded for each convalescent patient; nine were mild and one severe.

CDR3 length equals 15 residues. J gave up 7 bases and V 5 bases, and 9 bases lay outside the gene matches. Germline V lookup: CDR1 SGHVS, CDR2 FNYEAQ. TCRdb passed the PCR reads through MiXCR, listing each CDR3 protein once. This sample carries 25,000 or so distinct CDR3 sequences, roughly 51% of them seen once, and the ten largest clones take 0.85% to 1.2%. V is TRBV7-6 and J is TRBJ2-5; 11 bases match TRBD1. The source is a human donor who had recovered from COVID-19. The sample consisted of CD4+ T cells from blood, taken before SARS-CoV-2 vaccination. The CDR3 nucleotides read TGTGCCAGCAGCCCTGGGACAGGGGGATTAGGGACCCAGTACTTC. Its translation is CASSPGTGGLGTQYF. The whole variable domain, remainder taken from reference TRBV7-6 and TRBJ2-5, is GAGVSQSPRYKVTKRGQDVALRCDPISGHVSLYWYRQALGQGPEFLTYFNYEAQQDKSGLPNDRFSAERPEGSISTLTIQRTEQRDSAMYRCASSPGTGGLGTQYFGPGTRLLVL.